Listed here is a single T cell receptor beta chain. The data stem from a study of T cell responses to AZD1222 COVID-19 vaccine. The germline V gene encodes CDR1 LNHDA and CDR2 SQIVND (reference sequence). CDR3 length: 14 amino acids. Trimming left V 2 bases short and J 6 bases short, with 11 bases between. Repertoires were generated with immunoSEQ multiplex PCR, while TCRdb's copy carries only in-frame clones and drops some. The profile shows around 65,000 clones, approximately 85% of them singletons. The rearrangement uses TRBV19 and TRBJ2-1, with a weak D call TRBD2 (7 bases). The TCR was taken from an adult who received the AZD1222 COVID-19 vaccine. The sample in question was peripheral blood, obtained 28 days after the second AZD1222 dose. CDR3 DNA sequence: TGTGCCAGTAGTATAAGGGGGGAGGGCAATGAGCAGTTCTTC. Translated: CASSIRGEGNEQFF.